Detailed here is one T cell receptor (beta chain). The data belong to a study of regulatory T cells in long-lasting Graves disease. Construction of the TCR beta libraries employed iRepertoire HTBI primers in conjunction with Arm-PCR of CDR3 regions. TCRdb itself ran the multiplex PCR reads through MiXCR, one entry per CDR3 protein. The sample has around 300,000 distinct CDR3 sequences, 20% to 25% seen once; the top ten hold around three fifths. The V gene's germline CDR1 is SGHRS and CDR2 YFSETQ. The V gene lost 3 bases and the J gene lost 10 bases, with 16 bases spanning the gap. CDR3 length: 13 residues. Time point defined: persistent/refractory GD, antithyroid drugs over 5 years with positive TRAb. PBMC-derived RNA was used for the TCR library.

Specimen: peripheral blood mononuclear cells (PBMCs), collected when the disease was refractory, from a patient treated with antithyroid drugs. This sequence joins TRBV5-1 and TRBJ1-2; D gene ambiguous. The sequence was obtained from a female donor with Graves disease. DNA for the CDR3: TGCGCCAGCAGCTCGGACCCAGGAGCGGACTACACCTTC. As protein: CASSSDPGADYTF.